This T cell receptor beta chain appears in the sequencing data of a study of control samples from healthy donors and cancer patients. The V and J ends lost 5 bases and 3 bases, in that order; junction bases with no gene match: 6. Germline values: CDR1 KGHSH, CDR2 LQKENI. This CDR3 is built from 14 residues. The table came from immunoSEQ multiplex PCR; TCRdb's copy has only in-frame clones and leaves some out. The sample consists of 90,000 to 100,000 clones, 70% to 85% of them appearing once. The chain employs TRBV18 and TRBJ2-7, with 8 bases matching TRBD1. The clonotype comes from a man between 65 and 85 years old with lung cancer. The sequencing sample was made of PBMCs. The CDR3 DNA reads TGTGCCAGCTCAGCCACGACAGGGGTCTACGAGCAGTACTTC. This sequence encodes CASSATTGVYEQYF.